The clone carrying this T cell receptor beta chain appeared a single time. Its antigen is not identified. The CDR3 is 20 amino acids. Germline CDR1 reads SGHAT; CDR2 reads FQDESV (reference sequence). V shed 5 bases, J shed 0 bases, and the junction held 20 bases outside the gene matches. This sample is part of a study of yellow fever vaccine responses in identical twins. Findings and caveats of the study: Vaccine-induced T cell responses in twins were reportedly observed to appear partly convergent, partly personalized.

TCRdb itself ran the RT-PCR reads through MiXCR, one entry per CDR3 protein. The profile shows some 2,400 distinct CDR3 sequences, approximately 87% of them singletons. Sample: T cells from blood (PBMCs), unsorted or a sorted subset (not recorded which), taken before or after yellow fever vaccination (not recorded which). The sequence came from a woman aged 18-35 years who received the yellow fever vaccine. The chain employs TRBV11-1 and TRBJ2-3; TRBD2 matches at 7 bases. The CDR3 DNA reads TGTGCCAGCAGCATAGGCCCGGGGACTACCGCACGCTTTAGCACAGATACGCAGTATTTT. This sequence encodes CASSIGPGTTARFSTDTQYF.